This TCR beta chain emerged from a study of human thymus T cells. Between the trimmed V and J ends, which lost 5 bases and 2 bases, there was a span of 22 bases. Germline V gene data show CDR1 as SGHVS and CDR2 as FQNEAQ. The CDR3 sequence is 19 residues long. TCRdb keeps only in-frame clones here, not all; method: immunoSEQ multiplex PCR. Among under 95,000 clones listed, 85% to 95% were seen once. Study conclusions and caveats: Biased V and J segment usage appeared in thymus and peripheral blood. Related studies found that unrelated individuals share highly overlapping thymic repertoires.

Corrective heart surgery yielded resections, and these provided the thymus tissue. Worth noting for this clone: What it binds is not known.

This rearrangement joins TRBV7-8 to TRBJ2-6; D may be TRBD2 (6 bases). The source is a girl under three years old with a congenital heart defect but otherwise immunologically healthy. The source material was thymus tissue. The CDR3 bases are TGTGCCAGCAGCGGACACCGATTAGCGGCACTCCCTGGGGCCAACGTCCTGACTTTC. This gives the protein CASSGHRLAALPGANVLTF.